This record covers a single T cell receptor (beta chain). Its antigen is not identified. PCR was performed using 60 Vbeta and 13 Jbeta primers. The data were produced by immunoSEQ multiplex PCR, yet TCRdb's version contains in-frame clones alone and is incomplete. In the table there are roughly 160,000 clones, nearly 80% of which are singletons. This sample was taken from a study of cytomegalovirus exposure and HLA in healthy donors. The study's findings and limits: In an earlier analysis, most TCR beta V segments were productive about 87% or about 30% of the time. In vitro checks showed that a few CMV-associated chains really do target CMV antigens. The authors later found TCR association rates varying by HLA locus, with DRB1 most and HLA-C fewest.

The material sequenced was PBMCs. This TCR was sampled from a man younger than 30 in good health and CMV-seropositive.

CDR3 in amino acids: CASSLSTPGTEAFF. For the CDR3, the DNA is TGTGCCAGCAGCTTATCAACCCCGGGGACTGAAGCTTTCTTT. The chain recombines TRBV7-8 with TRBJ1-1; no clear D gene. There are 14 residues in the CDR3. Trimming removed 2 bases from V and 5 bases from J, with 12 bases in between. Germline CDR1 reads SGHVS; CDR2 reads FQNEAQ.